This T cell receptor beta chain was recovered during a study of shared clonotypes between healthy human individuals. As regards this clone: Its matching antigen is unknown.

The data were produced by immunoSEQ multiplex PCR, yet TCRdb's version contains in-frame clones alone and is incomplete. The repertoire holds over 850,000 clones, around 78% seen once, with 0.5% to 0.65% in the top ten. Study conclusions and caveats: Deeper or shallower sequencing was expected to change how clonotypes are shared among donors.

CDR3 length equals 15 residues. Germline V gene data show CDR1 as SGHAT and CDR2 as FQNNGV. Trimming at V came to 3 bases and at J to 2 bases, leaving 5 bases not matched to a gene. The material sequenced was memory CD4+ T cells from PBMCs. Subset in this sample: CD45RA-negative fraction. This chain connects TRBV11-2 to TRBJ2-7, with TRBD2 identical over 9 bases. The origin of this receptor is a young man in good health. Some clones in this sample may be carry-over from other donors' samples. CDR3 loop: CASSFTTSGTYEQYF. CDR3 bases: TGTGCCAGCAGCTTTACGACTAGCGGAACCTACGAGCAGTACTTC.